The 20 T cell receptor beta chains presented below share a single source sample, sequenced in a study of OX40 agonist ivuxolimab in advanced cancers. The data were produced by immunoSEQ multiplex PCR, yet TCRdb's version contains in-frame clones alone and is incomplete. There are approximately 58,000 clones in the sample; around nine tenths occur only once, and about 3% lies in the top ten. The sample consisted of CD4+ or CD8+ T cells sorted from blood, taken in a trial of the OX40 agonist ivuxolimab. The receptors stem from an adult with an advanced solid tumor such as melanoma, head and neck, liver or kidney cancer.

The rearrangement joins TRBV14 to TRBJ2-5; D remains unclear. V gave up 2 bases and J gave up 3 bases, with 7 bases separating them. The CDR3 extends over 13 amino acids. Germline CDR1 and CDR2: SGHDN and FVKESK. DNA for the CDR3: TGTGCCAGCAGCCAATGGGTAGAAGAGACCCAGTACTTC. Its protein product is CASSQWVEETQYF.

This clone occurred a few times. The J gene is TRBJ1-2, the V gene TRBV5-1, with 9 bases lining up with TRBD1. J gave up 4 bases and V 4 bases, and 11 bases lay outside the gene matches. The CDR3 is 16 residues long. In germline, CDR1 is SGHRS, CDR2 YFSETQ. The CDR3: CASSRDRVFLGYGYTF. In nucleotides, the CDR3 is TGCGCCAGCAGCCGGGACAGGGTTTTCCTTGGCTATGGCTACACCTTC. Combining the CDR3 with reference TRBV5-1 and TRBJ1-2 gives the whole variable domain KAGVTQTPRYLIKTRGQQVTLSCSPISGHRSVSWYQQTPGQGLQFLFEYFSETQRNKGNFPGRFSGRQFSNSRSEMNVSTLELGDSALYLCASSRDRVFLGYGYTFGSGTRLTVV.

This clone was seen a few times. The chain is built from TRBV5-1 and TRBJ2-3, with no clear D. There are 13 residues in the CDR3. Germline V gene data show CDR1 as SGHRS and CDR2 as YFSETQ. Trimming left V 0 bases short and J 1 base short, with 3 bases between. In DNA, the CDR3 is TGCGCCAGCAGCTTGGCGGGCACAGATACGCAGTATTTT. Translation gives CASSLAGTDTQYF.

In its sample, this clone was seen once. The chain uses TRBV6-5 and TRBJ1-1; 7 positions match TRBD1. CDR3 size: 14 residues. Germline V gene lookup returns CDR1 MNHEY and CDR2 SVGAGI. After removal of 5 bases from V and 4 bases from J, the junction contained 7 bases not matched to a gene. CDR3 DNA: TGTGCCAGCAGTGCCCTACAGGGGACCACTGAAGCTTTCTTT. Translated, it gives CASSALQGTTEAFF.

In this sample, this clone turned up once. The chain joins TRBV28 to TRBJ2-3; possible D gene TRBD1, 6 bases. This CDR3 region has 15 residues. Deletions cut 5 bases from V and 0 bases from J, with 12 bases between. Germline V lookup: CDR1 MDHEN, CDR2 SYDVKM. The CDR3 DNA is TGTGCCAGCAGTCCTGGACAGCGAAGCACAGATACGCAGTATTTT. It yields the protein CASSPGQRSTDTQYF.

The rearrangement joins TRBV6-6 to TRBJ1-5; D is ambiguous. Germline CDR1 and CDR2: MNHNY and SVGAGI (reference sequence). This CDR3 comprises 14 residues. V gave up 5 bases and J gave up 0 bases, with 8 bases separating them. The CDR3 loop is CASSTQYSNQPQHF. The CDR3 DNA sequence: TGTGCCAGCAGTACGCAGTATAGCAATCAGCCCCAGCATTTT.

The DNA for the CDR3 is TGCGCCAGCAGCGGAGGGACAGTATACAATGAGCAGTTCTTC. Its protein is CASSGGTVYNEQFF. The V gene is TRBV5-1, the J gene TRBJ2-1; possible D gene TRBD1, 7 bases. The CDR3 covers 14 residues. Germline loops: CDR1 SGHRS, CDR2 YFSETQ. V was trimmed by 4 bases and J by 4 bases, leaving 12 bases between them.

V is TRBV7-2 and J is TRBJ1-2; D unclear. Germline CDR1 reads SGHTA; CDR2 reads FQGNSA. This CDR3 spans 14 amino acids. The V end was cut by 2 bases, the J end by 1 base, with 8 bases between. The CDR3 region is CASSLTRDNYGYTF. The CDR3 DNA follows: TGTGCCAGCAGCTTAACACGCGATAACTATGGCTACACCTTC.

The chain combines TRBV5-4 with TRBJ2-2; 8 bases align to TRBD2. The V gene's germline CDR1 is SGHNT and CDR2 YYREEE (reference sequence). CDR3 size: 15 residues. V dropped 4 bases and J dropped 1; count of bases not matched to a gene: 3. CDR3 protein: CASSKRELNTGELFF. The CDR3 bases are TGTGCCAGCAGCAAGCGGGAGTTGAACACCGGGGAGCTGTTTTTT.

The V and J genes are TRBV7-2 and TRBJ2-2; D unresolved. There are 13 residues in the CDR3. V lost 6 bases, J lost 5 bases, and 10 bases lay in between. Germline CDR1 is SGHTA and CDR2 is FQGNSA. DNA of the CDR3: TGTGCCAGCAGGACTTCAAGAACCGGGGAGCTGTTTTTT. Translated: CASRTSRTGELFF.

The chain combines TRBV4-1 with TRBJ2-1; 7 bases line up with TRBD2. V lost 2 bases to trimming and J lost 3 bases; unmatched junction nucleotides: 10. CDR1 and CDR2 (germline): MGHRA, YSYEKL. The CDR3 loop spans 17 amino acids. The CDR3 reads CASSQQTLAEVYNEQFF. The CDR3 DNA follows: TGCGCCAGCAGCCAACAGACCCTAGCGGAGGTCTACAATGAGCAGTTCTTC.

This chain links TRBV6-5 with TRBJ1-1, with TRBD1 as a possible D gene (5 bases). Trimming took 6 bases from V and 5 from J, leaving 10 bases between them. CDR3 length equals 12 residues. Per germline, CDR1 MNHEY and CDR2 SVGAGI. The CDR3 region has the DNA TGTGCCAGCAGGCACCAGGGAACTGAAGCTTTCTTT. This translates into CASRHQGTEAFF.

The J gene is TRBJ2-1, the V gene TRBV4-1, with D possibly being TRBD2 (6 bases). V was cut by 4 bases and J by 4 bases, with 17 bases left in between. CDR1 is MGHRA and CDR2 is YSYEKL in the germline V gene. The CDR3 has 16 residues. The CDR3 protein is CASSRGAGDLYNEQFF. The CDR3 coding sequence is TGCGCCAGCAGCCGTGGGGCCGGGGACTTATACAATGAGCAGTTCTTC.

This clone was seen more than once but under ten times. The CDR3 is CASSFAPLAGLRSSTDTQYF. In nucleotides, the CDR3 is TGTGCCAGCAGCTTTGCTCCCCTAGCGGGTCTGCGTTCTAGCACAGATACGCAGTATTTT. V and J are TRBV7-3 and TRBJ2-3; TRBD2 aligns across 8 bases. This CDR3 spans 20 amino acids. The V gene's germline CDR1 is SGHTA and CDR2 FQGTGA. Trimming removed 3 bases from V and 0 bases from J; junction bases left unmatched: 17.

The V gene is TRBV4-3, the J gene TRBJ2-6; D is possibly TRBD1 or TRBD2 (6 bases each). V was cut by 1 base and J by 2 bases, with 9 bases left in between. The CDR3 contains 16 residues. Germline V gene sequence: CDR1 LGHNA, CDR2 YSLEER. The CDR3 region is CASSQARGAGANVLTF. The CDR3 coding sequence is TGCGCCAGCAGCCAAGCTAGGGGGGCTGGGGCCAACGTCCTGACTTTC.

This chain links TRBV14 with TRBJ1-1; no reliable D call. This CDR3 contains 12 residues. Trimming took 3 bases from V and 1 from J, leaving 3 bases between them. Per the germline V gene, CDR1 is SGHDN and CDR2 is FVKESK. The CDR3 loop reads CASSHGNTEAFF. The CDR3 nucleotides read TGTGCCAGCAGCCACGGGAACACTGAAGCTTTCTTT.

The V call is TRBV27, the J call TRBJ2-7, with unresolved D. There are 13 residues in the CDR3. Trimming pared 5 bases from V and 5 bases from J, leaving 13 bases between. CDR1 MNHEY and CDR2 SMNVEV come from the germline V gene (reference sequence). CDR3 sequence: CASSDNNQDEQYF. CDR3 DNA sequence: TGTGCCAGCAGTGACAACAATCAGGACGAGCAGTACTTC.

The chain couples TRBV9 to TRBJ2-5; TRBD1 aligns across 9 bases. Losses at the gene ends were 4 bases for V and 5 bases for J; bases not matched to a gene: 9. The CDR3 consists of 15 residues. Germline CDR1 SGDLS, CDR2 YYNGEE. The CDR3 loop is CASSQTNDRGETQYF. CDR3 nucleotides: TGTGCCAGCAGCCAAACCAACGACAGGGGGGAGACCCAGTACTTC.

The chain joins TRBV2 to TRBJ2-5, with 13 nucleotides matching TRBD2. The V and J ends lost 7 bases and 2 bases, in that order; junction bases with no gene match: 1. CDR3 length: 14 residues. The germline gives CDR1 SNHLY, CDR2 FYNNEI. CDR3 coding DNA: TGTGCCAGCAAGGGACTAGCGGGACAAGAGACCCAGTACTTC. Amino acids: CASKGLAGQETQYF.

This clone was seen a handful of times. This specimen includes other DNA sequences encoding the same CDR3. The chain uses TRBV5-6 and TRBJ2-5; TRBD2 matches at 9 bases. CDR1 and CDR2 (germline): SGHDT, YYEEEE. Losses at the gene ends were 2 bases for V and 5 bases for J; bases not matched to a gene: 4. The CDR3 is 14 residues long. CDR3 sequence (DNA): TGTGCCAGCAGCTTTAGCGGGAGCGGTGAGACCCAGTACTTC. It encodes CASSFSGSGETQYF.